This T cell receptor delta chain originates from a study of Vδ1+ human thymocytes. This clone was seen a few times. The antigen is not known. The template was reverse-transcribed extracted RNA. Pooled V-gene forward primers with one constant-region reverse primer generated the CDR3 amplicons by multiplex PCR. TCRdb reanalysed the multiplex PCR reads with CATT. The repertoire has roughly 55,000 delta-chain clones, approximately 15% of them found once; the top ten carry approximately 0.5%. The CDR3 contains 16 residues. From germline, CDR1 is TSWWSYY and CDR2 QGS. The trim removed 2 bases at V and 6 bases at J, leaving 12 bases unmatched. Findings of the study overall: Many TRG clonotypes were shared between donors; TRD repertoires were essentially private. Highly polyclonal TRG and TRD repertoires with Gaussian CDR3 length distributions appeared in thymus. Despite high sort purity, roughly 21% of thymic T cell receptor delta sequences were Vdelta2.

The V call is TRDV1, the J call TRDJ1; 7 bases line up with TRDD3. The source material was Vdelta1+ gamma-delta thymocytes from the thymus. Indicated subset: FACS-sorted CD3+ TCRalphabeta- TCRVdelta1+ TCRVdelta2- thymocytes. This TCR derives from a boy in the first two years of life who had congenital heart surgery. In DNA form, the CDR3 reads TGTGCTCTTGGGGAAGGTTCCAGCTGGGGGTTGCATAAACTCATCTTT. Protein: CALGEGSSWGLHKLIF.